The present entry profiles one T cell receptor (beta chain) with its context. Its cognate antigen is unknown. The germline V gene encodes CDR1 LNHNV and CDR2 YYDKDF (reference sequence). CDR3 length: 14 amino acids. Losses at the gene ends were 6 bases for V and 1 base for J; bases not matched to a gene: 4. This record belongs to a study of cytomegalovirus exposure and HLA in healthy donors. Study results and limitations: The records held CMV serostatus as the only immune exposure information. Sequencing depth roughly uniform across donors was assumed in presence/absence analyses.

PCR amplification relied on 60 Vbeta primers (plus 13 Jbeta primers). Method: immunoSEQ multiplex PCR; TCRdb's copy keeps in-frame clones and lacks some. The sample shows approximately 170,000 clones, around 65% of them seen only once. The sequence was obtained from a woman aged 40 to 50 in good health and CMV-seropositive. Material for sequencing was PBMCs. The chain uses TRBV15 and TRBJ2-7; 9 nucleotides agree with TRBD2. The chain's CDR3 is CATRPSGGSYEQYF. The CDR3 region has the DNA TGTGCCACCAGACCGAGCGGGGGGTCCTACGAGCAGTACTTC.